This T cell receptor (beta chain) was found in a study of blood T cell repertoires in COVID-19. About the study: COVID-19 samples from acute and convalescent phases originated in the United States, Italy and Spain. From T cells, B-cell-depleted T cells, or PBMCs came the material, which was cDNA or gDNA.

Germline values: CDR1 LNHDA, CDR2 SQIVND (reference sequence). With 1 base removed from V and 4 bases from J, the gap between germline ends came to 7 bases. This CDR3 region has 14 residues. Source study methods: Estimates of nucleated cell counts were drawn from the amplification of reference gene primers. Method: immunoSEQ multiplex PCR; TCRdb's copy keeps in-frame clones and lacks some. V and J calls and clone size are given by that table; D and trimming were obtained from the DNA. The data hold around 150,000 clones, with about 80% observed a single time. Enrollment of patients from Seattle took place during active infection, with longitudinal follow-up.

The material sequenced was peripheral blood. This chain connects TRBV19 to TRBJ2-2, with D hard to call. The clonotype originates from a woman in her thirties or forties with COVID-19, enrolled during active disease. The DNA of the CDR3 is TGTGCCAGTAGTATAGGACACCGCACCGGGGAGCTGTTTTTT. Residues: CASSIGHRTGELFF.